The 16 T cell receptor beta chains listed next were all sequenced from one sample in a study of blood T cell repertoires in COVID-19. Produced via immunoSEQ multiplex PCR; TCRdb's table is partial and in-frame only. The sample yields tens of thousands of clones, about 90% seen once. Sample: peripheral blood. All receptors come from a man older than 75 with acute or convalescent COVID-19.

The CDR3 coding sequence is TGTGCCAGCAGCCTAAGAGGAACCACCACCGGGGAGCTGTTTTTT. This gives the protein CASSLRGTTTGELFF. V is TRBV4-2 and J is TRBJ2-2; no firm D call. This CDR3 contains 15 residues. Germline V CDR1 and CDR2: LGHNA, YNFKEQ. V was cut by 4 bases and J by 4 bases, with 13 bases left in between.

The chain combines TRBV2 with TRBJ1-6; D unresolved. Germline V gene lookup returns CDR1 SNHLY and CDR2 FYNNEI. The ends were cut back, 2 bases at V and 14 bases at J, with 7 bases in the middle. The CDR3 contains 11 residues. CDR3 residues: CASSEISALHF. CDR3 nucleotides: TGTGCCAGCAGTGAAATCTCGGCCCTCCACTTT.

This chain uses TRBV3-1 (or the pseudogene TRBV3-2) with TRBJ1-6; D is ambiguous. V lost 4 bases and J 7 bases, leaving 11 bases between the germline ends. CDR3 length: 14 amino acids. Per germline, CDR1 LGHDT and CDR2 YNNKEL (reference sequence). CDR3 protein: CASSLEALNSPLHF. In DNA form, the CDR3 reads TGTGCCAGCAGCCTTGAGGCCCTGAATTCACCCCTCCACTTT.

CDR3 coding DNA: TGTGCCAGCAGCCCACCGGGGGGTAGAGAAAAACTGTTTTTT. Translated: CASSPPGGREKLFF. The rearrangement uses TRBV7-9 and TRBJ1-4, with a possible D match to TRBD1 (5 bases). The CDR3 contains 14 residues. Germline V gene sequence: CDR1 SEHNR, CDR2 FQNEAQ (reference sequence). Trimming removed 5 bases at V and 8 bases at J, with 15 bases between.

The chain joins TRBV18 to TRBJ2-1; D gene uncertain. V was shortened by 0 bases and J by 8 bases, with 11 bases between the two germline ends. The germline gives CDR1 KGHSH, CDR2 LQKENI. The CDR3 length is 14 residues. CDR3 nucleotide sequence: TGTGCCAGCTCACCACCGTCGGTAAGCCATGAGCAGTTCTTC. As protein: CASSPPSVSHEQFF.

The CDR3 here is CASSLSQNREGELFF. DNA for the CDR3: TGTGCCAGCAGCTTGTCTCAGAATAGGGAGGGGGAGCTGTTTTTT. This chain uses TRBV5-4 with TRBJ2-2; D might be TRBD2 (5 bases). Trimming took off 1 base at V and 8 bases at J, with 15 bases between the two ends. This CDR3 comprises 15 residues. Germline V CDR1 and CDR2: SGHNT, YYREEE (reference sequence).

This chain links TRBV7-9 with TRBJ1-4; D is unresolved. Germline V gene lookup returns CDR1 SEHNR and CDR2 FQNEAQ (reference sequence). The CDR3 totals 16 residues. V was cut by 2 bases and J by 2 bases, with 12 bases left in between. DNA of the CDR3: TGTGCCAGCAGCTTAAGTTCAACCGAGACTAATGAAAAACTGTTTTTT. Protein product: CASSLSSTETNEKLFF. Full variable domain (remainder filled in from reference TRBV7-9 and TRBJ1-4): DTGVSQNPRHKITKRGQNVTFRCDPISEHNRLYWYRQTLGQGPEFLTYFQNEAQLEKSRLLSDRFSAERPKGSFSTLEIQRTEQGDSAMYLCASSLSSTETNEKLFFGSGTQLSVL.

V and J are TRBV5-1 and TRBJ1-3; 7 bases map to TRBD1. The CDR3 contains 17 residues. Per the germline V gene, CDR1 is SGHRS and CDR2 is YFSETQ. V was clipped by 0 bases and J by 0 bases; unmatched bases: 6. CDR3 sequence reads: CASSLEGRGSSGNTIYF. The CDR3 DNA is TGCGCCAGCAGCTTGGAAGGCAGGGGGTCCTCTGGAAACACCATATATTTT.

This clone came up once. V usage is TRBV7-9 and J usage is TRBJ1-2, with D perhaps matching TRBD1 (5 bases). Per the germline V gene, CDR1 is SEHNR and CDR2 is FQNEAQ (reference sequence). V lost 0 bases to trimming and J lost 3 bases, with 20 bases between them. This CDR3 comprises 18 residues. CDR3 residues: CASSLAAFDGPRDYGYTF. The DNA of the CDR3 is TGTGCCAGCAGCTTAGCGGCGTTTGATGGCCCCAGGGACTATGGCTACACCTTC.

The chain recombines TRBV3-1 (or the pseudogene TRBV3-2) with TRBJ2-7; 8 nucleotides agree with TRBD1. Germline-derived CDR1 and CDR2 are LGHDT and YNNKEL (reference sequence). The trim removed 4 bases at V and 5 bases at J, leaving 10 bases unmatched. The CDR3 runs to 15 residues. CDR3 nucleotides: TGTGCCAGCAGCCCGACAGGGGACTCCGGGGACGAGCAGTACTTC. This codes for CASSPTGDSGDEQYF.

The chain uses TRBV25-1 and TRBJ1-1; TRBD1 matches at 10 bases. V trimming: 5 bases; J trimming: 3 bases; junction bases outside the gene matches: 9. CDR1 is MGHDK and CDR2 is SYGVNS in the germline V gene. The CDR3 contains 16 residues. Here the CDR3 reads CASSNRDRGIDTEAFF. The CDR3 nucleotides read TGTGCCAGCAGTAACCGGGACAGGGGAATCGACACTGAAGCTTTCTTT.

The J gene is TRBJ2-1, the V gene TRBV7-9; TRBD1 is a possible D gene (6 bases). The CDR3 extends over 12 amino acids. CDR1 SEHNR and CDR2 FQNEAQ come from the germline V gene (reference sequence). Trimming removed 4 bases at V and 7 bases at J, with 8 bases between. CDR3 loop: CASSYQGNEQFF. DNA for the CDR3: TGTGCCAGCAGCTACCAGGGGAATGAGCAGTTCTTC.

V gene TRBV19 combines with J gene TRBJ1-5; D call uncertain. The CDR3 has 13 residues. Trimming took off 5 bases at V and 4 bases at J, with 9 bases between the two ends. The germline V gene has CDR1 LNHDA and CDR2 SQIVND (reference sequence). The CDR3 is CASSPSRNQPQHF. The DNA of the CDR3 is TGTGCCAGTAGTCCTTCTAGAAATCAGCCCCAGCATTTT.

The rearrangement uses TRBV6-5 and TRBJ2-1, with 7 positions matching TRBD1. This CDR3 region has 14 residues. After removal of 6 bases from V and 7 bases from J, the junction contained 9 bases not matched to a gene. Germline V lookup: CDR1 MNHEY, CDR2 SVGAGI. The CDR3 bases are TGTGCCAGCAGACTACAGGGGTTCGGGAATGAGCAGTTCTTC. This codes for CASRLQGFGNEQFF.

The gene calls are TRBV27 and TRBJ1-6, with no clear D. The CDR3 has 17 amino acids. With 6 bases removed from V and 2 bases from J, the gap between germline ends came to 17 bases. Germline-derived CDR1 and CDR2 are MNHEY and SMNVEV (reference sequence). The CDR3 is CASSAYSAAAYNSPLHF. The CDR3 region has the DNA TGTGCCAGCAGCGCCTACTCGGCGGCTGCCTATAATTCACCCCTCCACTTT.

The chain is built from TRBV6-5 and TRBJ1-5; D ambiguous. V lost 4 bases, J lost 4 bases, and 17 bases lay in between. The CDR3 has 16 residues. CDR1 is MNHEY, CDR2 SVGAGI, per germline. CDR3: CASSSHGSAGNQPQHF. The CDR3 DNA reads TGTGCCAGCAGTTCCCACGGGTCAGCCGGTAATCAGCCCCAGCATTTT.